These T cell receptor beta chains were read from a single sample in a study of T cells in Graves' hyperthyroidism and ophthalmopathy. TCRdb re-called the multiplex PCR reads through MiXCR, storing one row per CDR3 protein. The table includes about 180,000 distinct CDR3 sequences, about a sixth detected once. Sample: blood. The source of these receptors is a woman aged 45-65 years with Graves' hyperthyroidism. Both conserved end residues are trimmed from each CDR3.

j_call v_call cdr3_aa
TRBJ2-1 TRBV20-1 SATPSSRNEQF
TRBJ2-1 TRBV9 ASRAGGLGEQF
TRBJ2-3 TRBV9 ASSALGSITDTQY
TRBJ2-1 TRBV5-6 ASRVWGRNEQF
TRBJ2-2 TRBV6-2/TRBV6-3 ASRVQGTGELF
TRBJ2-3 TRBV12-3/TRBV12-4 ASSLGRTGITDTQY
TRBJ2-7 TRBV6-8 ASSSPFNREGYEQY
TRBJ1-1 TRBV7-9 ASSADSPGAF
TRBJ2-5 TRBV11-2 ASSPYRWETQY
TRBJ1-2 TRBV13 ASSLGSNYGYT
TRBJ1-2 TRBV6-5 ASSYRDGRTRGYT
TRBJ1-2 TRBV7-9 ASSLGLFYGYT
TRBJ2-7 TRBV3-1 ASRSSGLSYEQY
TRBJ2-7 TRBV11-2 ASSSPLVAGVGEQY
TRBJ2-2 TRBV7-3 ASSLAHNTGELF
TRBJ2-5 TRBV6-6 ASSYSSSGTGVETQY
TRBJ2-1 TRBV10-2 ASSPTQGGYHEQF
TRBJ1-2 TRBV6-1 ASSSPDRPVFGYT
TRBJ2-7 TRBV7-8 ASSPPLIYGPYEQY
TRBJ1-1 TRBV10-2 ASRTHRGNTEAF
TRBJ1-1 TRBV4-3 ASSQGGGKGTEAF
TRBJ1-3 TRBV6-1 ASKSQGTGNTIY
TRBJ1-1 TRBV4-3 ASSQDPGGDRAF
TRBJ1-3 TRBV6-1 ASSSGGAYGNTIY
TRBJ1-4 TRBV6-1 ASSEGAGTANEKLF
TRBJ1-1 TRBV5-6 ASSLAGVQDTEAF
TRBJ2-7 TRBV6-6 ASSYALGRGYEQY
TRBJ1-1 TRBV7-2 ASRGGAVDTEAF
TRBJ2-1 TRBV6-1 ASTPRLAGSPSSYNEQF
TRBJ1-1 TRBV11-2 ASSFTGRTEAF
TRBJ2-5 TRBV6-6 ASSYPWARRETQY
TRBJ2-2 TRBV11-2 ASSLYSGTGNTGELF
TRBJ2-7 TRBV10-2 APGWAFSYEQY
TRBJ1-5 TRBV20-1 SAVKANSNQPQH
TRBJ1-5 TRBV20-1 SAIGGIDQPQH
TRBJ1-5 TRBV5-6 ASSLMGQGYQPQH
TRBJ1-6 TRBV5-1 ASSQGQAYSPLH
TRBJ2-7 TRBV28 ASSSPSGSSYEQY
TRBJ2-1 TRBV2 ASSGGRAFSNEQF
TRBJ2-2 TRBV28 ASRQPGTRELF
TRBJ1-2 TRBV6-1 ASSPSGPGTGRLYGYT
TRBJ2-3 TRBV2 ASSSIDRTTDTQY
TRBJ1-1 TRBV7-3 ASSFLGGPAFEAF
TRBJ2-2 TRBV5-6 ASSSDRANTGELF
TRBJ1-6 TRBV3-1 ASSFLRSPLH
TRBJ1-5 TRBV28 ASSQPLRTGATNQPQH
TRBJ1-1 TRBV7-9 ASSPRDNEAF
TRBJ2-5 TRBV6-1 ASMGQQETQY
TRBJ2-3 TRBV24-1 ATSDQTVVDTQY